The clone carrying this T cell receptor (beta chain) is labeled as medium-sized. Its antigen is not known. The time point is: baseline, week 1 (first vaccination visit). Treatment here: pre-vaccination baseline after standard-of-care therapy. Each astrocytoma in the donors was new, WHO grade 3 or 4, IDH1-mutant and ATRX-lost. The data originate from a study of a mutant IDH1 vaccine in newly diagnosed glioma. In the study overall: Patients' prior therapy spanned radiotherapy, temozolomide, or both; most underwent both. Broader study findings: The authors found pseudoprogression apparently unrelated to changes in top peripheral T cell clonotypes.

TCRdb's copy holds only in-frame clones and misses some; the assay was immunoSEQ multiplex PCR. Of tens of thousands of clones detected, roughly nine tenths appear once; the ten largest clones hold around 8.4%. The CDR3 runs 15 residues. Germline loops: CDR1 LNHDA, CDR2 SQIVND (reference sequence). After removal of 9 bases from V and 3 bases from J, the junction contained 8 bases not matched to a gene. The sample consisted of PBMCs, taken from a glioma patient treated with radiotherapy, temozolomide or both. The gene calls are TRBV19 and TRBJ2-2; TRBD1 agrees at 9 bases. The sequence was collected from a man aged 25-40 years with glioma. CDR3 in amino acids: CASNPGTGYTGELFF. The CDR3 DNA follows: TGTGCCAGCAATCCCGGGACAGGGTACACCGGGGAGCTGTTTTTT. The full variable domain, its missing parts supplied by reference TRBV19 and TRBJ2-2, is DGGITQSPKYLFRKEGQNVTLSCEQNLNHDAMYWYRQDPGQGLRLIYYSQIVNDFQKGDIAEGYSVSREKKESFPLTVTSAQKNPTAFYLCASNPGTGYTGELFFGEGSRLTVL.